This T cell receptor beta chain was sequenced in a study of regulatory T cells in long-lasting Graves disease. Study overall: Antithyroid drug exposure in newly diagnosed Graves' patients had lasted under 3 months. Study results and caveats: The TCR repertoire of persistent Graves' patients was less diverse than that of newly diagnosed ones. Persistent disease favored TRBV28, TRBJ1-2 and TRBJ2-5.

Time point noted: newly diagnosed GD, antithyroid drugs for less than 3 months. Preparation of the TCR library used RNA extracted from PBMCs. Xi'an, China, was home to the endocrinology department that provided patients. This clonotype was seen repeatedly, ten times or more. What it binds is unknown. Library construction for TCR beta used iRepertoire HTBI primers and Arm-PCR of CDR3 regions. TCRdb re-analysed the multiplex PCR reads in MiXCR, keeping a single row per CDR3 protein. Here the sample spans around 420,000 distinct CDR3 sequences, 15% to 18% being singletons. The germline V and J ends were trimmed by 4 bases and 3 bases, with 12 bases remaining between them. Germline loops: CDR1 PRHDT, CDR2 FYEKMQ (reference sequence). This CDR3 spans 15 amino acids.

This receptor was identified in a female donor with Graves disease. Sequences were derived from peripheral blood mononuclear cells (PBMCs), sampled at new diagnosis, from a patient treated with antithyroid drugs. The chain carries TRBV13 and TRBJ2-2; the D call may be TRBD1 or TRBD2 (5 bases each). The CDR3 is CASSSLRGDTGELFF. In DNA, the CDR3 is TGTGCCAGCAGCTCCCTACGGGGCGACACCGGGGAGCTGTTTTTT. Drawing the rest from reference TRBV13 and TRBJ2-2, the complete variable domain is AAGVIQSPRHLIKEKRETATLKCYPIPRHDTVYWYQQGPGQDPQFLISFYEKMQSDKGSIPDRFSAQQFSDYHSELNMSSLELGDSALYFCASSSLRGDTGELFFGEGSRLTVL.